This T cell receptor beta chain was found in a study of blood T cell repertoires in COVID-19. Background on the study: The United States, Italy and Spain were the sources of the acute and convalescent COVID-19 samples.

The CDR3 has 14 residues. V lost 2 bases to trimming and J lost 7 bases, with 13 bases between them. Original handling: By means of reference gene primer amplification, nucleated cell counts were estimated. Only in-frame clones appear in the TCRdb table, and some are missing; sequencing was by immunoSEQ multiplex PCR. From that table come the V and J calls and clone size; the DNA was used to work out D and trimming. The profile shows about 280,000 clones, 70% to 90% of them singletons. The source material was peripheral blood. The gene calls are TRBV23-1 and TRBJ2-3, with a possible D match to TRBD2 (6 bases). TRBV23-1 is recorded as an ORF, its role being uncertain. The sequence was collected from a man in his forties or fifties with active or convalescent COVID-19. For the CDR3, the DNA is TGCGCCAGCAGTCAAACCCTGGGGAGGTATACGCAGTATTTT. Translation: CASSQTLGRYTQYF.